Listed below are T cell receptor beta chains from one sample, sequenced in a study of T cells in Graves' hyperthyroidism and ophthalmopathy. TCRdb called the multiplex PCR reads again in MiXCR, with one record for every CDR3 protein. The top ten hold more than 30% of the sample, which has more than 350,000 distinct CDR3 sequences, roughly 17% seen once. The sample consisted of blood. Source of these receptors: a woman aged 25 to 39 with Graves' hyperthyroidism that later progressed to Graves' ophthalmopathy. CDR3s include the opening cysteine and the closing phenylalanine or tryptophan. The D gene is left open where the match is weak. Size is omitted from some rows. Given values are once, few, many or a class for expanded clones.

j_call,v_call,clone_size,d_call,cdr3_aa,cdr3_nt
TRBJ1-5,TRBV10-1,-,-,CASSVGINQPQHF,TGCGCCAGCAGTGTGGGAATCAATCAGCCCCAGCATTTT
TRBJ2-3,TRBV20-1,few,TRBD2,CSARPGLAGGVTDTQYF,TGCAGTGCTAGACCGGGACTAGCGGGGGGGGTGACAGATACGCAGTATTTT
TRBJ2-5,TRBV11-2,many,-,CASSLFMFGHEEETQYF,TGTGCCAGCAGCTTATTCATGTTCGGCCATGAGGAAGAGACCCAGTACTTC
TRBJ1-1,TRBV3-1,many,-,CASSQAGELGAFF,TGTGCCAGCAGCCAAGCAGGCGAGCTTGGCGCTTTCTTT
TRBJ2-3,TRBV5-1,-,TRBD2,CASSFRTSGRLRTDTQYF,TGCGCCAGCAGCTTCCGGACTAGCGGGAGGTTACGTACAGATACGCAGTATTTT
TRBJ2-3,TRBV5-8,few,TRBD2,CASSPSSGGGTDTQYF,TGTGCCAGCAGTCCCTCTAGCGGGGGGGGCACAGATACGCAGTATTTT
TRBJ1-1,TRBV7-9,few,-,CASSPTERAFF,TGTGCCAGCAGCCCTACTGAGAGGGCTTTCTTT
TRBJ2-7,TRBV5-1,many,-,CASSLAVAGSREQYF,TGCGCCAGCAGCTTGGCAGTTGCGGGATCGAGGGAGCAGTACTTC
TRBJ2-3,TRBV19,-,TRBD2,CASSIFGASGSSDTQYF,TGTGCCAGTAGTATATTTGGGGCTAGCGGGAGCTCGGATACGCAGTATTTT
TRBJ2-1,TRBV7-2,many,-,CASSLIGTYNEQFF,TGTGCCAGCAGCCTAATCGGGACATACAATGAGCAGTTCTTC
TRBJ2-1,TRBV3-1,few,-,CASQTTGETVYNEQFF,TGTGCCAGCCAAACAACGGGGGAGACCGTCTACAATGAGCAGTTCTTC
TRBJ2-3,TRBV6-1,-,-,CAVKRGPTDTQYF,TGTGCCGTGAAACGGGGGCCCACAGATACGCAGTATTTT
TRBJ2-7,TRBV10-1,-,TRBD2,CASSEGLAGVSYEQYF,TGCGCCAGCAGTGAAGGTCTAGCGGGGGTCTCCTACGAGCAGTACTTC
TRBJ2-7,TRBV9,many,TRBD2,CASSVGTSGGLSSYEQYF,TGTGCCAGCAGCGTAGGGACTAGCGGGGGCCTGAGCTCCTACGAGCAGTACTTC
TRBJ2-5,TRBV7-9,many,-,CASSLGHQETQYF,TGTGCCAGCAGCTTGGGGCATCAAGAGACCCAGTACTTC
TRBJ2-1,TRBV7-9,-,TRBD1,CASSRRSRGEQFF,TGTGCCAGCAGCCGAAGGTCCAGGGGGGAGCAGTTCTTC
TRBJ1-1,TRBV5-4,-,-,CASSFRTTEAFF,TGTGCCAGCAGCTTTCGAACCACTGAAGCTTTCTTT
TRBJ2-2,TRBV12-3/TRBV12-4,many,-,CASSFTGHRGSGELFF,TGTGCCAGCAGTTTTACAGGTCACCGGGGGTCCGGGGAGCTGTTTTTT